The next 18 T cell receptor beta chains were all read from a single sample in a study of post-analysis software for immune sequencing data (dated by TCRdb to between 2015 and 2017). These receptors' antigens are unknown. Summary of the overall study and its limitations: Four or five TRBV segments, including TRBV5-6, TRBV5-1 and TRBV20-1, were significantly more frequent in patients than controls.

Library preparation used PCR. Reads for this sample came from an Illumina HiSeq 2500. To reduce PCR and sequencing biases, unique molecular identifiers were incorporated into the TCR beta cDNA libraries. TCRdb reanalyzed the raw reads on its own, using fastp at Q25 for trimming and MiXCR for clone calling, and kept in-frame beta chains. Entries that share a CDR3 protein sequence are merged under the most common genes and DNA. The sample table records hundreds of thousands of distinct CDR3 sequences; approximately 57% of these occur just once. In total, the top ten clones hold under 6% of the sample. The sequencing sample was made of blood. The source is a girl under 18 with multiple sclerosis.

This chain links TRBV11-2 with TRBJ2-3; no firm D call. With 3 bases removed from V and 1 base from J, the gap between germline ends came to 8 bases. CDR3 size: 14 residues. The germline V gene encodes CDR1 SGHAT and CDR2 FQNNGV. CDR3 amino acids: CASSLLTGTDTQYF. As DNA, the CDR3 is TGTGCCAGCAGCTTGTTAACCGGCACAGATACGCAGTATTTT.

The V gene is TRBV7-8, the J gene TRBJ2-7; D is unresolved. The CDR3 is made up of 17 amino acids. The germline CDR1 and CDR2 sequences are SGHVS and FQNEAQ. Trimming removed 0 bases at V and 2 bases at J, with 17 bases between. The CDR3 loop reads CASSLARAPLNPYEQYF. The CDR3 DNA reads TGTGCCAGCAGCTTAGCGCGAGCCCCGCTAAATCCCTACGAGCAGTACTTC.

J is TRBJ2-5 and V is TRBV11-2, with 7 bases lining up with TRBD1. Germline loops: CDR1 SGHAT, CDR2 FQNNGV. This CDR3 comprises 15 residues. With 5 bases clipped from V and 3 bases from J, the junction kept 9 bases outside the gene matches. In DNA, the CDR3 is TGTGCCAGCAGCCCATACGTTCAGGGGGAAGAGACCCAGTACTTC. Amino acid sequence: CASSPYVQGEETQYF.

The CDR3, as DNA: TGCAGTGCTAGCGAGGGGACGGCCTACAATGAGCAGTTCTTC. Translated, it gives CSASEGTAYNEQFF. The rearrangement links TRBV20-1 to TRBJ2-1; either TRBD1 or TRBD2 may fit D (5 bases each). This CDR3 spans 14 amino acids. The germline V and J ends were trimmed by 3 bases and 2 bases, with 11 bases remaining between them. CDR1 DFQATT and CDR2 SNEGSKA come from the germline V gene (reference sequence).

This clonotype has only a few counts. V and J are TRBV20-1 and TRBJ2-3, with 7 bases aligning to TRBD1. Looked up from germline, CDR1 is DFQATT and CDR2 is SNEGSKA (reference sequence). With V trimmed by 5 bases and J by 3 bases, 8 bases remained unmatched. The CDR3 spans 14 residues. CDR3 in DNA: TGCAGTGCTGTACAGGGGTCTGGTACAGATACGCAGTATTTT. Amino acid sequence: CSAVQGSGTDTQYF.

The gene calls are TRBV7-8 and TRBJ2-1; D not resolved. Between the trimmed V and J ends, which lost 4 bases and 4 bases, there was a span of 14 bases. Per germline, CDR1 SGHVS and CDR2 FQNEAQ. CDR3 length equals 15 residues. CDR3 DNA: TGTGCCAGCAGCTCTTCTCTAGAGGTTTACAATGAGCAGTTCTTC. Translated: CASSSSLEVYNEQFF.

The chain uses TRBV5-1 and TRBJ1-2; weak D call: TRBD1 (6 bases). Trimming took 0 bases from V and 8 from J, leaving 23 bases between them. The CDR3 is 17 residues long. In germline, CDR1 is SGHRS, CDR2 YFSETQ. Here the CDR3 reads CASSLDGRGPSSAGYTF. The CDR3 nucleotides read TGCGCCAGCAGCTTGGATGGCAGGGGCCCAAGTTCGGCCGGCTACACCTTC. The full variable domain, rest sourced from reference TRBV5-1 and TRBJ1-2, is KAGVTQTPRYLIKTRGQQVTLSCSPISGHRSVSWYQQTPGQGLQFLFEYFSETQRNKGNFPGRFSGRQFSNSRSEMNVSTLELGDSALYLCASSLDGRGPSSAGYTFGSGTRLTVV.

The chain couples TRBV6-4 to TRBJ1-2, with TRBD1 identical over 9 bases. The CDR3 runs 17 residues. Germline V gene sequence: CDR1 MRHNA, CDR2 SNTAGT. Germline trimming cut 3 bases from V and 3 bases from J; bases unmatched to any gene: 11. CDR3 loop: CASSDFGRDREDYGYTF. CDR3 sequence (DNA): TGTGCCAGCAGTGATTTCGGCCGGGACAGGGAAGACTATGGCTACACCTTC.

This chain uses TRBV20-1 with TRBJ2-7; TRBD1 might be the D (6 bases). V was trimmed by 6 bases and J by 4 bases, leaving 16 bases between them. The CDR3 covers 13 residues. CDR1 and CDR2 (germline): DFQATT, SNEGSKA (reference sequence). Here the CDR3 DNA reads TGCAGTGCCCTATCATTGGGGGCTTACGAGCAGTACTTC. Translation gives CSALSLGAYEQYF.

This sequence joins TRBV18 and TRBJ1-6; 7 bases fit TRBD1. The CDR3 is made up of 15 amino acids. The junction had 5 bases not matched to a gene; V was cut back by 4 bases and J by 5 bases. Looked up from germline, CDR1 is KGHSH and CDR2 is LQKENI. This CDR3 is CASSHPGGNNSPLHF. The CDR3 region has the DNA TGTGCCAGCTCACACCCAGGGGGGAATAATTCACCCCTCCACTTT. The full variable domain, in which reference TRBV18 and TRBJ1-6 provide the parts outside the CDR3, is NAGVMQNPRHLVRRRGQEARLRCSPMKGHSHVYWYRQLPEEGLKFMVYLQKENIIDESGMPKERFSAEFPKEGPSILRIQQVVRGDSAAYFCASSHPGGNNSPLHFGNGTRLTVT.

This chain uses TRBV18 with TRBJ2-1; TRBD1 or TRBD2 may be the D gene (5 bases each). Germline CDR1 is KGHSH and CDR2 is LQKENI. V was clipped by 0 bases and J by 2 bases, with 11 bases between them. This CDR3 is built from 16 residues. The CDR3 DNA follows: TGTGCCAGCTCACCACCTGAGAGGGGTCCCTACAATGAGCAGTTCTTC. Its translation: CASSPPERGPYNEQFF.

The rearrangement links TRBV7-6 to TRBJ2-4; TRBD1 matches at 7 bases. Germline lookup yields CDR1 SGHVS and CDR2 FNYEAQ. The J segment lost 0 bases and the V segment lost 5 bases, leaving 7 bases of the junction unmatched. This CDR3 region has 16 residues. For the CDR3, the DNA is TGTGCCAGCAGCCCGGGACAGCGATTAGCCAAAAACATTCAGTACTTC. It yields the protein CASSPGQRLAKNIQYF.

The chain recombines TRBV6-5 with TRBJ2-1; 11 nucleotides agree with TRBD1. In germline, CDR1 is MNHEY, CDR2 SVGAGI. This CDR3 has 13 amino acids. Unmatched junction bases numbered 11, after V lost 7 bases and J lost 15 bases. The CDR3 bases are TGTGCCAGCACCGGGACAGGGGGTTCCCCTACGTTCTTC. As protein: CASTGTGGSPTFF.

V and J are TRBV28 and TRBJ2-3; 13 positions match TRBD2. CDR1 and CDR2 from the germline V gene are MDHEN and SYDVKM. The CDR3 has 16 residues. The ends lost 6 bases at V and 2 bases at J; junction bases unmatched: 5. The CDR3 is CASSLTSGRPTDTQYF. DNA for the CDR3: TGTGCCAGCAGCTTGACTAGCGGGAGGCCCACAGATACGCAGTATTTT.

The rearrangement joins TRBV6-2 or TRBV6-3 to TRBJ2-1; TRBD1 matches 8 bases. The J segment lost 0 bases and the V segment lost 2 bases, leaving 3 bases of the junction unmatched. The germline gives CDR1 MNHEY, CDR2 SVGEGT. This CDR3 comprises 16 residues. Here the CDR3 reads CASSYQGASSYNEQFF. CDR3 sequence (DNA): TGTGCCAGCAGTTACCAGGGGGCGTCCTCCTACAATGAGCAGTTCTTC.

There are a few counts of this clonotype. The chain's CDR3 is CSVQGTSGSQETQYF. DNA for the CDR3: TGCAGCGTCCAAGGGACTAGCGGATCCCAAGAGACCCAGTACTTC. The chain has TRBV29-1 and TRBJ2-5; 11 bases are a match to TRBD2. The ends lost 6 bases at V and 1 base at J; junction bases unmatched: 7. The CDR3 length is 15 residues. From germline, CDR1 is SQVTM and CDR2 ANQGSEA.

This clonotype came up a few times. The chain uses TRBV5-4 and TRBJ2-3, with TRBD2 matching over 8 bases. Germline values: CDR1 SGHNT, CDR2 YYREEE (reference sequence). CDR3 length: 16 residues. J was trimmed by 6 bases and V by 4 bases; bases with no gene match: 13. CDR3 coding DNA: TGTGCCAGCAGCGGAGGCGGACTAGCAAAAAGGGATACGCAGTATTTT. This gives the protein CASSGGGLAKRDTQYF.

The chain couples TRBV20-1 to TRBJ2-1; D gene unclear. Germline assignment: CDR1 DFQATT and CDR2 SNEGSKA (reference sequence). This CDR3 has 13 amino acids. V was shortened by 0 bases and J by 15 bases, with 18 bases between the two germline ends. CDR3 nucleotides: TGCAGTGCTAGAGATTCCATCGGTATCCCGGGGTTCTTC. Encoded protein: CSARDSIGIPGFF.